This T cell receptor beta chain was obtained from a study of CD8 T cells in ankylosing spondylitis. Whole-study results and caveats: Typical of ankylosing spondylitis blood, it appeared, was a TCR beta motif of eight highly homologous variants. Enrichment of disease-linked clones was reportedly significant in matched ankylosing spondylitis synovial fluid.

In this sample, this clonotype turned up a few times. The antigen is not known. Germline assignment: CDR1 LGHDT and CDR2 YNNKEL (reference sequence). There are 15 residues in the CDR3. Trimming stripped 6 bases from V and 1 base from J, with 16 bases between. Each TCR beta library was made by quantitative 5'-RACE that incorporated molecular barcodes. MiXCR, applied by TCRdb to the 5' RACE reads, yields one record per CDR3 protein. The sample includes approximately 250,000 distinct CDR3 sequences, over 7% of them seen just once. The sequencing sample was made of blood, either unsorted or a sorted T cell fraction (not recorded which). This rearrangement joins TRBV3-1 to TRBJ2-7; no firm D call. This sequence was found in a female donor with ankylosing spondylitis or in good health (not recorded which). The CDR3 coding sequence is TGTGCCAGCAGTGCCCCCGGACGTCATTCCTACGAGCAGTACTTC. It codes for CASSAPGRHSYEQYF.